This T cell receptor (beta chain) was obtained from a study of T-cell reconstitution after alpha-beta-depleted transplantation in children. Overall study results and limits: T-cell counts and diversity at one year following transplant were attributed mainly to newly produced T cells. Expanded clones from the graft, numbering several hundred, reportedly supplied alpha-beta T cells about two months after transplant. The study traced high day-60 TCRbeta diversity in some patients to surviving recipient T cells and thymic progenitors.

Comment on this clonotype: Its antigen is not identified.

The CDR3 runs to 14 residues. J lost 8 bases, V lost 4 bases, and 6 bases had no gene match. It was with unique molecular identifiers that the TCRbeta library was prepared. TCRdb re-called the PCR reads through MiXCR, storing one row per CDR3 protein. The sample lists 800,000 to 1,000,000 distinct CDR3 sequences, around 30% occurring once. The receptor was derived from a boy under three years old who had a stem cell transplant for SCID, so the T cells may come from the graft donor. The chain carries TRBV12-3 or TRBV12-4 and TRBJ1-2, with 11 positions matching TRBD1. The sample consisted of PBMCs, mostly from graft donor cells, taken 360 days after TCRalphabeta/CD19-depleted stem cell transplant. The CDR3 is CASSSDRGLRGYTF. The CDR3 DNA sequence: TGTGCCAGCAGTTCGGACAGGGGGCTGCGCGGCTACACCTTC.